The sequence of this T cell receptor (beta chain) was determined in a study of spatial heterogeneity in lung cancer. Looking at the study overall: Beta-chain sequences were consistently detected more often than alpha-chain sequences.

V dropped 4 bases and J dropped 7 bases, with 11 bases sitting between them. Germline assignment: CDR1 MNHEY and CDR2 SVGEGT. This CDR3 is built from 12 residues. Via MiXCR, TCRdb re-called the 5' RACE reads, giving one row per CDR3 protein. The table records about 5,600 distinct CDR3 sequences, about 7.6% of them present only once. As to time point: sample taken at primary tumor resection. Samples were donated by 72 untreated early-stage non-small cell lung cancer patients. Whole-study results and caveats: Counts that tracked tumor mutation counts were those of expanded intratumoral alpha and beta TCRs.

This clonotype has ten or more counts. Antigen unknown. Because this beta chain is a stray read in a library intended to capture alpha chains, its abundance should not be given much weight. The sequenced sample was lung tumor tissue, obtained at surgery. The gene calls are TRBV6-2 or TRBV6-3 and TRBJ2-7, with D possibly matching TRBD2 (5 bases). This clonotype was obtained from a female donor with early-stage non-small cell lung cancer. CDR3 region: CASSSRTGEQYF. CDR3 DNA: TGTGCCAGCAGTTCCCGGACTGGAGAGCAGTACTTC.